This TCR beta chain derives from a study of early T cells in non-severe SARS-CoV-2 infection. The overall study: Alpha and beta chains were unpaired, from unsorted whole-blood bulk RNA.

Study observations and caveats: Missing private and CD4 specificities, VDJdb matching favored anti-spike CD8 responses.

V was cut by 4 bases and J by 8 bases, with 20 bases left in between. From germline, CDR1 is SQVTM and CDR2 ANQGSEA. The CDR3 contains 14 residues. This clonotype was observed a few times. Its antigen remains unknown. Individual cDNA molecules carried attached unique molecular identifiers. TCRdb independently ran MiXCR on the 5' RACE reads; one entry per CDR3 protein. The data hold about 94,000 distinct CDR3 sequences, with 13% observed a single time. The chain couples TRBV29-1 to TRBJ1-2; no firm D call. The origin of this receptor is an adult who was a healthcare worker with PCR-confirmed SARS-CoV-2 infection or an uninfected control (not recorded which). Sequenced: whole blood. The CDR3 nucleotides are TGCAGCGTTGCCCTAAGGCGGGCACTCAGGGGCTACACCTTC. It translates to CSVALRRALRGYTF.